This TCR beta chain comes out of a study of blood T cells in healthy people across ages. This clonotype was detected many times. CDR3 size: 15 residues. The germline CDR1 and CDR2 sequences are WSHSY and SAAADI. Trimming removed 1 base from V and 5 bases from J; junction bases left unmatched: 3. A J-beta primer mix and a sample-barcoded 5' primer were used in a second PCR of about 7 to 11 cycles. TCRdb ran MiXCR on the 5' RACE reads and lists one entry per CDR3 protein. The table has 1.2 million to 1.5 million distinct CDR3 sequences, roughly 45% seen once. The gene calls are TRBV10-2 and TRBJ2-3, with TRBD2 matching over 10 bases. Sequencing input: blood. The receptor comes from a woman between 18 and 30 years old in good health. CDR3 in DNA: TGCGCCAGCAGTGAGTTGGCTAGCGGGGGAGATACGCAGTATTTT. Amino acids: CASSELASGGDTQYF.